These 4 T cell receptor beta chains were all obtained from the same sample, sequenced in a study of cytomegalovirus exposure and HLA in healthy donors. The PCR made use of 60 Vbeta and 13 Jbeta primers. Data came from immunoSEQ multiplex PCR; TCRdb stores just in-frame clones and leaves some out. Its listing shows about 190,000 clones. Sequenced input: PBMCs. These receptors were collected from a woman in her twenties or thirties in good health and CMV-seropositive.

The chain carries TRBV14 and TRBJ1-5; D unresolved. The CDR3 covers 14 residues. Germline V CDR1 and CDR2: SGHDN, FVKESK. Trimming removed 3 bases at V and 0 bases at J, with 6 bases between. Written as DNA, the CDR3 is TGTGCCAGCAGCCACGTACATAGCAATCAGCCCCAGCATTTT. Its translation is CASSHVHSNQPQHF. Looking up the rest from reference TRBV14 and TRBJ1-5 gives the full variable domain: EAGVTQFPSHSVIEKGQTVTLRCDPISGHDNLYWYRRVMGKEIKFLLHFVKESKQDESGMPNNRFLAERTGGTYSTLKVQPAELEDSGVYFCASSHVHSNQPQHFGDGTRLSIL.

This sequence joins TRBV11-3 and TRBJ2-1, with 10 bases that match TRBD2. The CDR3 covers 16 residues. Per germline, CDR1 SGHNT and CDR2 YENEEA. After removal of 0 bases from V and 9 bases from J, the junction contained 8 bases not matched to a gene. The CDR3 coding sequence is TGTGCCAGCAGCTTAGATAGCCTAGCGGGAGACGGTGAGCAGTTCTTC. Encoded protein: CASSLDSLAGDGEQFF.

The chain employs TRBV7-2 and TRBJ2-1, with D perhaps TRBD1 (8 bases). The germline V gene has CDR1 SGHTA and CDR2 FQGNSA. The CDR3 runs 16 residues. Between the trimmed V and J ends, which lost 0 bases and 9 bases, there was a span of 18 bases. DNA of the CDR3: TGTGCCAGCAGCTTAGCGCACGGACAGGGCGGGAGTGAGCAGTTCTTC. Translating it yields CASSLAHGQGGSEQFF.

The V gene is TRBV6-5, the J gene TRBJ2-7, with D possibly TRBD2 on 5 matching bases. Germline V gene data show CDR1 as MNHEY and CDR2 as SVGAGI. The CDR3 extends over 13 amino acids. Trimming removed 5 bases at V and 3 bases at J, with 11 bases between. The CDR3, as DNA: TGTGCCAGCAGTGAATCGGCGGGCTACGAGCAGTACTTC. This codes for CASSESAGYEQYF.